This TCR beta chain was documented in a study of T cell responses to AZD1222 COVID-19 vaccine (dated by TCRdb to 2020 to 2022). Broadly, across the study: AZD1222 recipients with second doses at about 4 weeks or about 12 weeks were pooled, because spike-specific TCR depth and breadth did not differ between schedules. Trial participants were enrolled by age into subgroups of 18-55, 56-69 and 70-plus years, and approximately 150, 30 and 60 TCR-sequenced participants, respectively, were included in these subgroups. A total of 233 trial participants underwent TCR sequencing, of whom 207 had received two doses of AZD1222 and some 25 had received two doses of the MenACWY control vaccine.

Sample time point, as interpreted from the label and publication: baseline before first vaccination. Vaccinee samples came from UK trials COV001 and COV002, including a single-blind randomized controlled phase 2/3 trial of AZD1222 (ChAdOx1 nCoV-19) in healthy adults. For TCRbeta chain sequencing, PBMC samples from trial participants were taken at day 0 and at day 28 after the second dose. In the case of this clone: Its antigen remains unidentified. Base qualities are not provided; no much larger clone lies one nucleotide away.

The CDR3 regions of human TCRbeta chains were subjected to immunosequencing. The paper's processing steps were these. Repertoire TCRs were checked for matches against a reference library of SARS-CoV-2-specific TCRs that had been generated using the MIRA antigen-specificity platform. Breadth meant the fraction of unique TCRs that were SARS-CoV-2-associated, whereas depth meant the fraction of total T cells that were SARS-CoV-2-associated. Each spike-specific TCR was assigned to its reactive spike region and to a CD4 or CD8 class using the MIRA data. Log10-transformed breadth and depth values were compared by one-way ANOVA with Sidak's multiple comparisons tests. Here the immuneACCESS table is served through TCRdb, limited to in-frame sequences with V and J called. Missing clones are a known gap in these copies; in checked studies unresolved V genes cover under half, and the rest lacks a known reason. The D gene and trimming were derived from the DNA, and the V and J assignments and clone size from that table. The sample table lists about 150,000 clones, 80% to 90% of them with a count of one. Approximately 8% of the sample belongs to the ten largest clones.

The germline V gene sets CDR1 to MNHEY and CDR2 to SVGAGI. Compared with germline, V lacks 4 bases and J lacks 3 bases; bases without a gene match: 4. The CDR3 holds 14 amino acids from the cysteine to the phenylalanine. Solely the CDR3 DNA is kept, with 42 bases framed from the first base. Broader findings and caveats from the paper: The whole spike protein was spanned by vaccine-associated CD4 TCRs, and dominant responses were seen in regions 160-218 and 743-854. The 56-69-year group was small, and its depth increase did not reach significance, likely because of low power. Reportedly, close to half of the unique spike-specific TCRs recognized epitopes lying outside the regions that are mutated in the B.1.351 and B.1.1.7 variants. Conclusions about previously exposed vaccinees are limited, since just a handful of AZD1222 recipients were seropositive for SARS-CoV-2 at baseline. Participants were mostly white British, with more females than males. The authors suggested clonal diversity may have been underestimated. Because no day 14 peak-response samples were available, repertoires were characterized only after the peak T cell response. After two AZD1222 doses, spike-specific TCR breadth and depth were significantly higher than at day 0 and than in MenACWY recipients.

The clonotype comes from an adult in good health. The source material was peripheral blood, sampled on day 0 of AZD1222 vaccination. The chain couples TRBV6-5 to TRBJ2-7, and TRBD2 aligns with 9 junction nucleotides. The DNA sequence follows: TGTGCCAGCAGTTTTGCTAGCGGGATCTACGAGCAGTACTTC. Translated, this is CASSFASGIYEQYF.